The 9 T cell receptor beta chains below all came from one sample that was sequenced in a study of T cell clonality in common variable immunodeficiency. Method: immunoSEQ multiplex PCR; TCRdb's copy keeps in-frame clones and lacks some. The sample holds some 60,000 clones, and no clone turns up only once. The sequenced sample consisted of peripheral blood mononuclear cells. Source of these receptors: a person between 18 and 75 years old in good health.

This clone was observed at least ten times. The observed sequence ends 3 residues before the CDR3 terminus, with the missing tail filled in from the germline J gene. The chain recombines TRBV6-1 with TRBJ1-3; no clear D gene. Germline lookup yields CDR1 MNHNS and CDR2 SASEGT. The V gene lost 4 bases and the J gene lost 3 bases, with 7 bases spanning the gap. CDR3 length equals 13 residues. The CDR3: CASSAGYGNTIYF. CDR3 DNA, as far as it was read: TGTGCCAGCAGTGCAGGTTATGGAAACACC.

This clone was counted between two and nine times. The CDR3 end lies 3 residues beyond the end of the read and is filled in from the germline J gene. V gene TRBV5-7 combines with J gene TRBJ1-1, with D maybe TRBD1 (6 bases). TRBV5-7 is annotated as an ORF whose role is uncertain. Trimming pared 0 bases from V and 7 bases from J, leaving 10 bases between. There are 13 residues in the CDR3. The CDR3 loop reads CASSLVGQSEAFF. The covered CDR3 bases are TGTGCCAGCAGCTTGGTCGGACAGAGTGAA.

This clone has ten or more counts. The CDR3 goes on 3 residues after the read ends, and that part is filled in from the germline J gene. The chain is built from TRBV19 and TRBJ2-1; 14 bases align to TRBD2. The length of the CDR3 is 20 residues. The V gene's germline CDR1 is LNHDA and CDR2 SQIVND (reference sequence). Unmatched junction bases numbered 12, after V lost 3 bases and J lost 2 bases. The chain's CDR3 is CASSMYRLGLAGAAYNEQFF. CDR3 bases read: TGTGCCAGTAGTATGTACCGGCTGGGACTAGCGGGAGCTGCCTACAATGAG.

Relative to its sample, this clone is medium-sized. The read halts 3 residues ahead of the CDR3 end, with the missing end drawn from the germline J gene. The chain links TRBV6-1 to TRBJ1-1; perhaps TRBD1 as D (6 bases). The CDR3 has 15 residues. The V end was cut by 1 base, the J end by 1 base, with 10 bases between. Germline V CDR1 and CDR2: MNHNS, SASEGT. The part of the CDR3 DNA that was read is TGTGCCAGCAGTGAAGGACTGACAGGGAACACTGAA. Its translation is CASSEGLTGNTE. The CDR3 as a whole reads CASSEGLTGNTEAFF.

The sample holds many counts of this clone. One junction end disagrees with the germline gene, perhaps due to a read error. The sequenced fragment ends 3 residues before the CDR3 boundary, so the rest is inferred from the germline J gene. The rearrangement uses TRBV28 and TRBJ2-7; TRBD1 aligns across 8 bases. From germline, CDR1 is MDHEN and CDR2 SYDVKM. This CDR3 region has 15 residues. The CDR3 sequence is CATSSLPGQAYEQYF. CDR3 DNA, as far as it was read: TGTGCCACCAGTTCCCTCCCGGGACAGGCCTACGAG.

This clone has a count of ten or more. The CDR3 end falls 3 residues outside the read, so it is completed with the germline J gene. V and J are TRBV6-2 or TRBV6-3 and TRBJ2-1, with D maybe TRBD2 (6 bases). The V end was cut by 6 bases, the J end by 2 bases, with 14 bases between. The CDR3 runs 15 residues. Germline values: CDR1 MNHEY, CDR2 SVGEGT. CDR3 DNA (partial): TGTGCCAGCAGGACCGGGACTCTGACCTACAATGAG. Translated, it gives CASRTGTLTYNE. The entire CDR3 protein reads CASRTGTLTYNEQFF.

This clone has ten or more counts. The read stops 3 residues short of the end of the CDR3; the missing end is completed from the germline J gene. The genes are TRBV5-1 and TRBJ1-2, with 7 bases matching TRBD1. Germline assignment: CDR1 SGHRS and CDR2 YFSETQ. The CDR3 runs to 14 residues. Germline trimming cut 4 bases from V and 6 bases from J; bases unmatched to any gene: 9. The CDR3 protein is CASSRDSALDGYTF. CDR3 DNA (partial): TGCGCCAGCAGCCGGGACAGCGCTTTGGATGGC.

This clone occurred many times. Sequencing ends 3 residues short of the CDR3 end; the germline J gene provides the rest. This rearrangement joins TRBV30 to TRBJ2-2, with TRBD2 matching 7 bases. The CDR3 extends over 16 amino acids. V trimming: 5 bases; J trimming: 2 bases; junction bases outside the gene matches: 11. Looked up from germline, CDR1 is GTSNPN and CDR2 is SVGIG (reference sequence). CDR3 sequence: CAWCGRGTINTGELFF. Incomplete CDR3 DNA: TGTGCCTGGTGTGGCCGGGGGACTATCAACACCGGGGAG.

This clone was counted at least ten times. The read is 3 residues too short to cover the CDR3 end, so that end is filled in from the germline J gene. V gene TRBV6-1 combines with J gene TRBJ2-1; no clear D. The V end lost 0 bases, the J end lost 5 bases, and 17 bases lay between the germline ends. The CDR3 covers 17 residues. Germline V lookup: CDR1 MNHNS, CDR2 SASEGT. The CDR3 here is CASSEAVGGWRDNEQFF. CDR3 DNA (partial): TGTGCCAGCAGTGAAGCGGTTGGCGGTTGGCGAGACAATGAG.